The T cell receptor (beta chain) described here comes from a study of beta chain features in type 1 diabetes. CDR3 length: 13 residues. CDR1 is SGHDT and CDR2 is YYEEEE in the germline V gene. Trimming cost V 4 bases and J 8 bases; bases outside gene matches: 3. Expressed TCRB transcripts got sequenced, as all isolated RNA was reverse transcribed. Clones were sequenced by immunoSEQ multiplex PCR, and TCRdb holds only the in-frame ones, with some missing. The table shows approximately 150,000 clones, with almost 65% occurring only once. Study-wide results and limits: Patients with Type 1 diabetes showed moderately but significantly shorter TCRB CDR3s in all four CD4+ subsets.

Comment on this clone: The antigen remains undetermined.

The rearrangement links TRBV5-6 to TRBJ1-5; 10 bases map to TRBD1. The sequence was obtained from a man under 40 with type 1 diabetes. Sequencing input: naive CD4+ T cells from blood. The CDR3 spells CASSRGTGEPQHF. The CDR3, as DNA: TGTGCCAGCAGCCGAGGGACAGGGGAGCCCCAGCATTTT. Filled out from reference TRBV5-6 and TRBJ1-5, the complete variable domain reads DAGVTQSPTHLIKTRGQQVTLRCSPKSGHDTVSWYQQALGQGPQFIFQYYEEEERQRGNFPDRFSGHQFPNYSSELNVNALLLGDSALYLCASSRGTGEPQHFGDGTRLSIL.